The TCR beta chain described here comes from a study of PD-1 blockade in mismatch repair-deficient tumors. Only a few counts were recorded for this clone. As yet, its antigen is unknown. Assay used: immunoSEQ multiplex PCR; TCRdb lists only in-frame clones, some missing. The repertoire holds some 85,000 clones, with 80% to 90% as singletons. All patients were mismatch repair deficient, assessed by either PCR or immunohistochemistry. The TCR-sequenced patients were three responders to pembrolizumab. From germline, CDR1 is MDHEN and CDR2 SYDVKM. Trimming took 6 bases from V and 0 from J; bases not matched to a gene: 6. The CDR3 consists of 15 residues. Regarding the study as a whole: After pembrolizumab, tumor-resident clones rose rapidly, then generally contracted before radiologic responses.

This sequence was found in an adult with mismatch repair-deficient cancer. The sample in question was peripheral blood, obtained 44 weeks after starting pembrolizumab. The chain couples TRBV28 to TRBJ2-7; the match to TRBD2 covers 9 bases. CDR3 protein: CASSQSGRSSYEQYF. The CDR3 DNA follows: TGTGCCAGCAGCCAAAGCGGGAGGAGCTCCTACGAGCAGTACTTC.